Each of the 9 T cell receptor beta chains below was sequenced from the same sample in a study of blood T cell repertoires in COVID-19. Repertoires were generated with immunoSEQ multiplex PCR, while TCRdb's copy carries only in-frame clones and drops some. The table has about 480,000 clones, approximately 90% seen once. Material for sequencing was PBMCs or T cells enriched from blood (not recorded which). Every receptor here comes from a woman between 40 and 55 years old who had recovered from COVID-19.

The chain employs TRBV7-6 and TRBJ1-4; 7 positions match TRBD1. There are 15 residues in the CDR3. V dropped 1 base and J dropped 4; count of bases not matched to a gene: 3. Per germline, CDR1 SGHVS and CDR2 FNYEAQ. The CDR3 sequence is CASSLVGQNNEKLFF. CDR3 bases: TGTGCCAGCAGCTTAGTGGGACAGAATAATGAAAAACTGTTTTTT.

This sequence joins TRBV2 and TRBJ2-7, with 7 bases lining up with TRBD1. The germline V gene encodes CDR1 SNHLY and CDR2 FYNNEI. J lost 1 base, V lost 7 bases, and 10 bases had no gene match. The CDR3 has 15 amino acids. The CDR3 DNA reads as TGTGCCAGCATTAGAGACAGGGAAATTTCCTACGAGCAGTACTTC. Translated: CASIRDREISYEQYF.

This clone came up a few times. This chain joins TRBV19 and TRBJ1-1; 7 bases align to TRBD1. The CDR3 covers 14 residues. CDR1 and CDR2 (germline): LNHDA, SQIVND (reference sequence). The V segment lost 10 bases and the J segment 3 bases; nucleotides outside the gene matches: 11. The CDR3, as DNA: TGTGCCACCTCTCTGACAGGGTGGGACACTGAAGCTTTCTTT. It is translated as CATSLTGWDTEAFF. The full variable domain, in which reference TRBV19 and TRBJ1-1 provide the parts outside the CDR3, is DGGITQSPKYLFRKEGQNVTLSCEQNLNHDAMYWYRQDPGQGLRLIYYSQIVNDFQKGDIAEGYSVSREKKESFPLTVTSAQKNPTAFYLCATSLTGWDTEAFFGQGTRLTVV.

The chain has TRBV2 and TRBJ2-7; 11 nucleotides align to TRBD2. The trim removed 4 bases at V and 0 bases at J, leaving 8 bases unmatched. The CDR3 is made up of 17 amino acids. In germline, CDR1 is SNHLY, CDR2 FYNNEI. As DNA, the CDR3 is TGTGCCAGCAGTGTGGGACTAGCGGCCACATTCTCCTACGAGCAGTACTTC. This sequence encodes CASSVGLAATFSYEQYF.

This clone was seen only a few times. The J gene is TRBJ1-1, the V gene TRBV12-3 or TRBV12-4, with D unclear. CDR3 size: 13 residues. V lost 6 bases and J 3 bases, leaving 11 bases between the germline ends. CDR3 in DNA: TGTGCCAGCAGACCTCGACGGGACACTGAAGCTTTCTTT. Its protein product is CASRPRRDTEAFF.

CDR3: CAISSMTGSDGYTF. As DNA, the CDR3 is TGTGCCATCAGTTCGATGACAGGGTCGGATGGCTACACCTTC. J is TRBJ1-2 and V is TRBV10-3; 7 bases are a match to TRBD1. The V segment lost 5 bases and the J segment 6 bases; nucleotides outside the gene matches: 9. The CDR3 has 14 amino acids. Germline loops: CDR1 ENHRY, CDR2 SYGVKD.

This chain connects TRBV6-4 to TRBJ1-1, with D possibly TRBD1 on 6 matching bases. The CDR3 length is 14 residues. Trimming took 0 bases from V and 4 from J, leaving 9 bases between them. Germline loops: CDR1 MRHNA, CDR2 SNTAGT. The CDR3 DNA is TGTGCCAGCAGTGACTCCACAGGGAGCACTGAAGCTTTCTTT. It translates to CASSDSTGSTEAFF.

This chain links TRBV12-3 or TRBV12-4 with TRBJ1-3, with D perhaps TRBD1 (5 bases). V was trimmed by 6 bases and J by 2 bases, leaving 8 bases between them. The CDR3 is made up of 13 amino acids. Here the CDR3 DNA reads TGTGCCAGCAGAAAGACAGCTGGAAACACCATATATTTT. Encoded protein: CASRKTAGNTIYF.

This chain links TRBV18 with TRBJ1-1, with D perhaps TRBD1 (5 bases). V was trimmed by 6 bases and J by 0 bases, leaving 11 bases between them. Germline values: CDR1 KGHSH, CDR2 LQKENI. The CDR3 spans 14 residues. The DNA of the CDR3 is TGTGCCAGCTCCCCGGGACTCATGAACACTGAAGCTTTCTTT. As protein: CASSPGLMNTEAFF.